This note documents a single T cell receptor (beta chain) sequence. Its binding antigen is unknown. It has no much larger one-base neighbor in the sample; base qualities were not kept. TCRbeta CDR3 regions were amplified from genomic DNA using the immunoSEQ Assay, a bias-controlled multiplex PCR. For the original study's pipeline: Nucleated cell counts per sample were estimated from amplification of reference gene primers within the assay. Sequence reads were collapsed and filtered to measure the absolute abundance of every unique TCRbeta CDR3 rearrangement. For each sample, productive Simpson clonality was calculated as the square root of Simpson's diversity index over productive rearrangements. This is the immuneACCESS table as TCRdb keeps it, with only in-frame sequences that have V and J called. A part of the clones is gone; compared with another copy, unresolved V genes explain less than half, and the rest is unexplained. V and J calls and clone size are those listed in that table; D and trimming were worked out from the DNA. The sample table contains fewer than 400,000 clones; only one count was recorded for 85% to 90% of them. The ten largest clones capture roughly 2.8% of the sample.

The data were taken from a study of blood T cell repertoires in COVID-19 (dated by TCRdb to 2019 to 2021). Study-level background: The collaborator samples originated in the United States, Italy and Spain and spanned the acute and convalescent phases of COVID-19. The material from the prospective study consisted of cDNA or gDNA derived from T cells, B-cell-depleted T cells, or PBMCs. Deeply sampled blood TCRbeta repertoires from subjects exposed to, actively infected with, or recovered from COVID-19 were included in the dataset. A freely available public database, intended as a resource for researchers studying the immune response to SARS-CoV-2, is where the repertoires were released. The samples were drawn from two sources: the first 160 participants of the ongoing ImmuneRACE study, and approximately 1,300 subjects contributed by 6 global collaborators. A de-identified subject ID, COVID-19 status, age in years and sex were almost always included in the sample metadata. Where HLA class I and class II types were available, the types were taken from metadata supplied by the sample provider, not from assay-based typing.

One collaborating source in Seattle enrolled patients while the patients were actively infected and followed the patients over time throughout the course of disease. The collaborating institutions used their own protocols to collect whole blood in K2EDTA tubes. For TCRbeta analysis, collaborators shipped samples as frozen whole blood, isolated PBMCs, or DNA extracted from either of those sample types. V is reduced by 6 bases and J by 8 bases, leaving a spacing of 10 bases between them. CDR1 and CDR2, per the germline V gene (reference sequence), are MNHEY and SMNVEV. Measured from the cysteine to the phenylalanine, the CDR3 is 11 residues long. CDR3 DNA only is kept here, 33 bases in frame from base 1. Points the paper makes about the study in general: How much clinical and demographic metadata was included differed by source and by participant, and the metadata was provided uncurated.

The sequencing sample was made of peripheral blood. Here the chain combines TRBV27 and TRBJ1-1; no confident D gene assignment can be made. This TCR derives from a woman in her 30s with COVID-19, enrolled during active disease. The CDR3 protein sequence reads: CASRTGIEAFF. The nucleotide sequence is given as TGTGCCAGCAGGACCGGGATCGAAGCTTTCTTT.